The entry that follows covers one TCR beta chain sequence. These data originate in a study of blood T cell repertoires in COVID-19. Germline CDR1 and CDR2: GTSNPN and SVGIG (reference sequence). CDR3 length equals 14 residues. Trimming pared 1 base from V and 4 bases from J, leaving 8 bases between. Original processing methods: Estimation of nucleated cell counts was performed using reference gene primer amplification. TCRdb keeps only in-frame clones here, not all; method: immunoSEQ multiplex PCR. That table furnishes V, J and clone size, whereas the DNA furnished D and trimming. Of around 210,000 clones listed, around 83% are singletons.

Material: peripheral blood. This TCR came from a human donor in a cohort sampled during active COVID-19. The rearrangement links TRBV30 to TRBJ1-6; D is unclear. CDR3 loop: CAWSGGKYNSPLHF. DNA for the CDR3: TGTGCCTGGAGTGGAGGGAAATATAATTCACCCCTCCACTTT.